The 27 T cell receptor beta chains in this list originate from one sample, sequenced in a study of T cell repertoires in cytomegalovirus infection. TCRdb recomputed calls from the reads with MiXCR, one row per CDR3 protein. Of about 110,000 distinct CDR3 sequences listed, about 9.5% are singletons. Their cognate antigens are unknown. The source material was PBMCs, sequenced either directly or after in vitro stimulation (not recorded which). The receptors were sampled from a human donor in good health (CMV status not recorded). Some clones in this sample may be carry-over from other donors' samples.

This clonotype was detected ten times or more. The rearrangement uses TRBV7-9 and TRBJ1-2, with no clear D. The V gene lost 3 bases and the J gene lost 0 bases, with 5 bases spanning the gap. The germline gives CDR1 SEHNR, CDR2 FQNEAQ (reference sequence). The CDR3 sequence is 13 residues long. In nucleotides, the CDR3 is TGTGCCAGCAGCTTCGATACTAACTATGGCTACACCTTC. Translated, it gives CASSFDTNYGYTF. Together with reference TRBV7-9 and TRBJ1-2, the CDR3 gives the full variable domain: DTGVSQNPRHKITKRGQNVTFRCDPISEHNRLYWYRQTLGQGPEFLTYFQNEAQLEKSRLLSDRFSAERPKGSFSTLEIQRTEQGDSAMYLCASSFDTNYGYTFGSGTRLTVV.

The rearrangement uses TRBV12-3 or TRBV12-4 and TRBJ1-5; possible D gene TRBD1, 6 bases. V was pared by 7 bases and J by 6 bases, with 19 bases between. This CDR3 has 15 residues. CDR3 sequence (DNA): TGTGCCAGCACCGCTTGGGGGGGGCCCGCTCAGCCCCAGCATTTT. It specifies CASTAWGGPAQPQHF.

This clonotype has a count of ten or more. This chain joins TRBV6-2 or TRBV6-3 and TRBJ2-5, with a weak D call TRBD2 (5 bases). The CDR3 spans 15 residues. The germline CDR1 and CDR2 sequences are MNHEY and SVGEGT. Trimming shortened V by 4 bases and J by 2 bases, and 14 bases separated the two germline ends. CDR3 protein: CASSSSQLVQETQYF. CDR3 sequence (DNA): TGTGCCAGCAGTTCTTCCCAACTAGTGCAAGAGACCCAGTACTTC.

Many counts were recorded for this clonotype. The chain links TRBV12-3 or TRBV12-4 to TRBJ1-4; no clear D gene. Trimming cost V 1 base and J 1 base, with 13 bases left between them. This CDR3 comprises 17 residues. The CDR3 DNA reads TGTGCCAGCAGTTTAGGTCAGCGGAGGATAACTAATGAAAAACTGTTTTTT. Encoded protein: CASSLGQRRITNEKLFF.

This clonotype was seen more than once but under ten times. The chain has TRBV28 and TRBJ1-2; D not certain. This CDR3 has 11 residues. Trimming cost V 5 bases and J 12 bases, with 13 bases left between them. Germline V lookup: CDR1 MDHEN, CDR2 SYDVKM. In nucleotides, the CDR3 is TGTGCCAGCAGTCGGTCTTTAGGCCACACCTTC. This translates into CASSRSLGHTF.

Note on this clonotype: Because it lacks the conserved phenylalanine or tryptophan at the end, this CDR3 is likely a read error. V and J are TRBV7-2 and TRBJ1-5, with D possibly being TRBD1 (6 bases). The CDR3 has 14 amino acids. V lost 3 bases, J lost 4 bases, and 10 bases lay in between. The germline V gene encodes CDR1 SGHTA and CDR2 FQGNSA. DNA of the CDR3: TGTGCCAGCAGCTTCCGACAGGCAAATCAGCCCCAGCATTTG. Translation gives CASSFRQANQPQHL.

The chain uses TRBV19 and TRBJ2-6, with TRBD2 as a possible D gene (5 bases). Trimming took 0 bases from V and 1 from J, leaving 7 bases between them. CDR3 length: 16 residues. In germline, CDR1 is LNHDA, CDR2 SQIVND (reference sequence). CDR3: CASSIDPGSGANVLTF. CDR3 in DNA: TGTGCCAGTAGTATAGATCCGGGGTCTGGGGCCAACGTCCTGACTTTC.

This clonotype was observed a few times. The chain couples TRBV7-9 to TRBJ2-1; possible D gene TRBD2, 5 bases. The CDR3 has 16 residues. Germline CDR1 SEHNR, CDR2 FQNEAQ (reference sequence). Between the trimmed V and J ends, which lost 3 bases and 0 bases, there was a span of 12 bases. The CDR3 spells CASSFEPGSSYNEQFF. The CDR3 DNA reads as TGTGCCAGCAGCTTCGAACCGGGGAGCTCCTACAATGAGCAGTTCTTC.

This clonotype was counted at least ten times. The V and J genes are TRBV7-2 and TRBJ2-3; 7 bases agree with TRBD1. CDR1 is SGHTA and CDR2 is FQGNSA in the germline V gene. With 4 bases clipped from V and 5 bases from J, the junction kept 6 bases outside the gene matches. The CDR3 sequence is 14 residues long. The CDR3 bases are TGTGCCAGCAGCTGGACAGGTTCCCAAGATACGCAGTATTTT. Protein product: CASSWTGSQDTQYF.

In its sample, this clonotype was seen many times. The chain combines TRBV6-2 or TRBV6-3 with TRBJ1-1; D ambiguous. The germline V and J ends were trimmed by 4 bases and 5 bases, with 11 bases remaining between them. The CDR3 consists of 13 residues. CDR1 and CDR2 from the germline V gene are MNHEY and SVGEGT. This CDR3 is CASSSTQETEAFF. For the CDR3, the DNA is TGTGCCAGCAGTTCGACCCAGGAGACTGAAGCTTTCTTT.

Ten or more counts support this clonotype. The chain couples TRBV19 to TRBJ2-1, with unresolved D. This CDR3 is built from 11 residues. CDR1 LNHDA and CDR2 SQIVND come from the germline V gene (reference sequence). Trimming took off 5 bases at V and 10 bases at J, with 9 bases between the two ends. CDR3 coding DNA: TGTGCCAGTAGTTACGGGTTGGAGCAGTTCTTC. Amino acid sequence: CASSYGLEQFF.

The rearrangement uses TRBV7-8 and TRBJ2-5; maybe TRBD2 (6 bases). The CDR3 has 16 amino acids. Germline V gene sequence: CDR1 SGHVS, CDR2 FQNEAQ. Trimming stripped 2 bases from V and 1 base from J, with 14 bases between. CDR3 DNA sequence: TGTGCCAGCAGCTTATTAACTAGCCTGGGCCAAGAGACCCAGTACTTC. It translates to CASSLLTSLGQETQYF. The whole variable domain, remainder taken from reference TRBV7-8 and TRBJ2-5, is GAGVSQSPRYKVAKRGQDVALRCDPISGHVSLFWYQQALGQGPEFLTYFQNEAQLDKSGLPSDRFFAERPEGSVSTLKIQRTQQEDSAVYLCASSLLTSLGQETQYFGPGTRLLVL.

This clonotype came up many times. The chain combines TRBV11-3 with TRBJ2-1; 8 nucleotides match TRBD2. Germline V CDR1 and CDR2: SGHNT, YENEEA. V lost 3 bases to trimming and J lost 2 bases; unmatched junction nucleotides: 3. This CDR3 has 15 residues. The CDR3 nucleotides read TGTGCCAGCAGCTTCGGGAGGGCCACCTACAATGAGCAGTTCTTC. It specifies CASSFGRATYNEQFF. The variable domain in full, completed from reference TRBV11-3 and TRBJ2-1, reads EAGVVQSPRYKIIEKKQPVAFWCNPISGHNTLYWYLQNLGQGPELLIRYENEEAVDDSQLPKDRFSAERLKGVDSTLKIQPAELGDSAVYLCASSFGRATYNEQFFGPGTRLTVL.

This clonotype has at least ten counts. The chain uses TRBV10-3 and TRBJ2-2; TRBD2 matches 11 bases. This CDR3 spans 18 amino acids. Trimming removed 3 bases from V and 1 base from J; junction bases left unmatched: 7. Germline values: CDR1 ENHRY, CDR2 SYGVKD. In DNA form, the CDR3 reads TGTGCCATCAGTGAAACCGGGACTAGCGGACAGAACACCGGGGAGCTGTTTTTT. Its protein is CAISETGTSGQNTGELFF.

This clonotype was picked up a small number of times. The V call is TRBV7-9, the J call TRBJ2-1; 7 nucleotides align to TRBD2. With V trimmed by 5 bases and J by 5 bases, 6 bases remained unmatched. The CDR3 has 14 amino acids. Germline V gene data show CDR1 as SEHNR and CDR2 as FQNEAQ (reference sequence). In DNA, the CDR3 is TGTGCCAGCAGCCAATCCGGGACTAACAATGAGCAGTTCTTC. This translates into CASSQSGTNNEQFF.

At least ten counts were recorded for this clonotype. The rearrangement joins TRBV6-5 to TRBJ1-1, with D possibly being TRBD1 (5 bases). The CDR3 is 14 residues long. From germline, CDR1 is MNHEY and CDR2 SVGAGI. V gave up 5 bases and J gave up 0 bases, with 10 bases separating them. The CDR3: CASSLGLLNTEAFF. Here the CDR3 DNA reads TGTGCCAGCAGTCTGGGACTTTTGAACACTGAAGCTTTCTTT.

The V call is TRBV28, the J call TRBJ2-4, with TRBD1 identical over 8 bases. The CDR3 is made up of 17 amino acids. The V segment lost 3 bases and the J segment 4 bases; nucleotides outside the gene matches: 11. CDR1 is MDHEN, CDR2 SYDVKM, per germline. The CDR3 sequence: CASSLPGQGMSKNIQYF. CDR3 bases: TGTGCCAGCAGTTTGCCCGGACAGGGAATGTCTAAAAACATTCAGTACTTC.

This rearrangement joins TRBV7-2 to TRBJ2-1; 8 positions match TRBD1. Germline lookup yields CDR1 SGHTA and CDR2 FQGNSA. The CDR3 is 14 amino acids. The junction had 12 bases not matched to a gene; V was cut back by 9 bases and J by 8 bases. CDR3 nucleotide sequence: TGTGCCAGTAACGGGGCAGGGGGCTGGGATGAGCAGTTCTTC. Translated, it gives CASNGAGGWDEQFF. The variable domain in full, with the rest retrieved from reference TRBV7-2 and TRBJ2-1, is GAGVSQSPSNKVTEKGKDVELRCDPISGHTALYWYRQSLGQGLEFLIYFQGNSAPDKSGLPSDRFSAERTGGSVSTLTIQRTQQEDSAVYLCASNGAGGWDEQFFGPGTRLTVL.

CDR3 in amino acids: CASSLRREETDTQYF. In nucleotides, the CDR3 is TGTGCCAGCAGTTTACGGCGGGAGGAGACAGATACGCAGTATTTT. The chain has TRBV12-3 or TRBV12-4 and TRBJ2-3; TRBD2 aligns across 8 bases. CDR3 length: 15 amino acids. J gave up 3 bases and V 2 bases, and 4 bases lay outside the gene matches.

This clonotype came up many times. The J gene is TRBJ1-1, the V gene TRBV12-3 or TRBV12-4; no clear D. V was pared by 1 base and J by 0 bases, with 6 bases between. This CDR3 is built from 14 residues. CDR3 sequence reads: CASSLGAMNTEAFF. DNA of the CDR3: TGTGCCAGCAGTTTAGGTGCCATGAACACTGAAGCTTTCTTT.

This clonotype was recorded many times. The chain couples TRBV7-3 to TRBJ2-2; D perhaps matches TRBD1 (5 bases). CDR3 length: 16 residues. Trimming cost V 2 bases and J 0 bases, with 10 bases left between them. Germline CDR1 SGHTA, CDR2 FQGTGA. In nucleotides, the CDR3 is TGTGCCAGCAGCTTATGGGGCAGGCCGAACACCGGGGAGCTGTTTTTT. Translating gives CASSLWGRPNTGELFF. The variable domain in full, completed from reference TRBV7-3 and TRBJ2-2, reads GAGVSQTPSNKVTEKGKYVELRCDPISGHTALYWYRQSLGQGPEFLIYFQGTGAADDSGLPNDRFFAVRPEGSVSTLKIQRTERGDSAVYLCASSLWGRPNTGELFFGEGSRLTVL.

This clonotype was seen a single time. The chain links TRBV7-6 to TRBJ2-3, with 8 bases lining up with TRBD1. Germline CDR1 reads SGHVS; CDR2 reads FNYEAQ. The CDR3 runs 15 residues. Trimming removed 5 bases from V and 3 bases from J; junction bases left unmatched: 7. CDR3 amino acids: CASSTTGGSTDTQYF. The CDR3 DNA is TGTGCCAGCAGCACAACAGGGGGAAGTACAGATACGCAGTATTTT. The full variable domain, its missing parts supplied by reference TRBV7-6 and TRBJ2-3, is GAGVSQSPRYKVTKRGQDVALRCDPISGHVSLYWYRQALGQGPEFLTYFNYEAQQDKSGLPNDRFSAERPEGSISTLTIQRTEQRDSAMYRCASSTTGGSTDTQYFGPGTRLTVL.

V and J are TRBV7-6 and TRBJ2-1; 11 bases agree with TRBD1. The germline V gene encodes CDR1 SGHVS and CDR2 FNYEAQ. CDR3 size: 16 residues. J gave up 8 bases and V 5 bases, and 11 bases lay outside the gene matches. The CDR3 protein is CASSRTGQGAQDEQFF. The CDR3 bases are TGTGCCAGCAGCCGTACCGGACAGGGGGCTCAGGATGAGCAGTTCTTC.

This clonotype appeared many times. The chain has TRBV6-2 or TRBV6-3 and TRBJ2-7; 8 bases align to TRBD2. The CDR3 totals 15 residues. The germline gives CDR1 MNHEY, CDR2 SVGEGT. J gave up 3 bases and V 2 bases, and 6 bases lay outside the gene matches. CDR3 nucleotide sequence: TGTGCCAGCAGTTACGGTCTAGCGGGCCTCTACGAGCAGTACGTC. Amino acids: CASSYGLAGLYEQYV.

The gene calls are TRBV30 and TRBJ1-2; a possible D gene is TRBD1 (5 bases). CDR1 and CDR2 (germline): GTSNPN, SVGIG (reference sequence). The V end was cut by 5 bases, the J end by 7 bases, with 17 bases between. The CDR3 contains 13 residues. In nucleotides, the CDR3 is TGTGCCTGGCACCCCTCAGGGACTCCTGGCTACACCTTC. This sequence encodes CAWHPSGTPGYTF.

This chain connects TRBV10-3 to TRBJ2-5; maybe TRBD1 (6 bases). The CDR3 is made up of 14 amino acids. The V gene's germline CDR1 is ENHRY and CDR2 SYGVKD. Trimming took 6 bases from V and 3 from J, leaving 14 bases between them. CDR3 nucleotides: TGTGCCATCAGAGACAGGATAGGGGAAGAGACCCAGTACTTC. Its translation: CAIRDRIGEETQYF.

There are a few counts of this clonotype. This chain links TRBV19 with TRBJ1-5; the match to TRBD1 covers 12 bases. Germline V gene sequence: CDR1 LNHDA, CDR2 SQIVND (reference sequence). This CDR3 region has 16 residues. V shed 7 bases and J 9 bases; nucleotides not matched to a gene: 13. CDR3 DNA sequence: TGTGCCAGTACCTCCCGGGACAGGGGGCTCCAGGGGCCCCAGCATTTT. Translating it yields CASTSRDRGLQGPQHF.